These 8 T cell receptor beta chains were all obtained from the same sample, sequenced in a study of blood T cells in healthy people across ages. For the second PCR, which ran for roughly 7 to 11 cycles, a sample-barcoded 5' primer and a J-beta primer mix were used. TCRdb used MiXCR to reprocess the 5' RACE reads, holding one entry per CDR3 protein. The sample has about 1 million distinct CDR3 sequences, under 30% seen once. The data were also submitted as part of a second study, on T cells of mothers and their children.

Sequencing was carried out using blood. The origin of the receptors is a girl aged 2 to 9 in good health.

The CDR3 DNA reads as TGTGCCAGCAGCCCCCAAGGGTTAACAACTAATGAAAAACTGTTTTTT. This codes for CASSPQGLTTNEKLFF. The chain carries TRBV3-1 and TRBJ1-4; D remains ambiguous. CDR1 and CDR2 (germline): LGHDT, YNNKEL (reference sequence). Trimming shortened V by 4 bases and J by 0 bases, and 12 bases separated the two germline ends. The CDR3 extends over 16 amino acids.

This clonotype has more than one count but fewer than ten. The CDR3 DNA follows: TGTGCCAGCAGTTACGAAGGAATTACGCAGTATTTT. Translating it yields CASSYEGITQYF. The rearrangement joins TRBV6-2 or TRBV6-3 to TRBJ2-3; D gene unclear. CDR1 is MNHEY and CDR2 is SVGEGT in the germline V gene. Trimming took 2 bases from V and 8 from J, leaving 8 bases between them. There are 12 residues in the CDR3.

The chain couples TRBV6-6 to TRBJ1-2; D is ambiguous. The germline V and J ends were trimmed by 4 bases and 0 bases, with 12 bases remaining between them. Germline lookup yields CDR1 MNHNY and CDR2 SVGAGI (reference sequence). This CDR3 has 15 amino acids. The CDR3 sequence: CASSSQILTNYGYTF. The DNA of the CDR3 is TGTGCCAGCAGTTCCCAAATATTAACTAACTATGGCTACACCTTC.

This clonotype was found a few times. The genes are TRBV10-3 and TRBJ1-4; D may be TRBD1 (6 bases). V lost 2 bases and J lost 5, with 9 bases in between. This CDR3 region has 14 residues. Per the germline V gene, CDR1 is ENHRY and CDR2 is SYGVKD. The DNA for the CDR3 is TGTGCCATCAGTGAGGGGGGGGCAAATGAAAAACTGTTTTTT. This translates into CAISEGGANEKLFF.

This clonotype has just a few counts. The chain joins TRBV25-1 to TRBJ2-5, with D perhaps TRBD1 (5 bases). V shed 8 bases and J shed 5 bases, with 21 bases lying between them. The V gene's germline CDR1 is MGHDK and CDR2 SYGVNS. This CDR3 is built from 15 residues. CDR3 residues: CASLDNQDTQETQYF. CDR3 coding DNA: TGTGCCAGCCTTGATAATCAGGACACACAGGAGACCCAGTACTTC.

The genes are TRBV5-1 and TRBJ2-3; unclear D gene. Per the germline V gene, CDR1 is SGHRS and CDR2 is YFSETQ. The CDR3 runs to 15 residues. Between the trimmed V and J ends, which lost 4 bases and 4 bases, there was a span of 16 bases. The CDR3 here is CASSLPALGPDTQYF. In nucleotides, the CDR3 is TGCGCCAGCAGCCTACCCGCGTTGGGCCCAGATACGCAGTATTTT. Together with reference TRBV5-1 and TRBJ2-3, the CDR3 gives the full variable domain: KAGVTQTPRYLIKTRGQQVTLSCSPISGHRSVSWYQQTPGQGLQFLFEYFSETQRNKGNFPGRFSGRQFSNSRSEMNVSTLELGDSALYLCASSLPALGPDTQYFGPGTRLTVL.

In this sample, this clonotype turned up a few times. V gene TRBV3-1 combines with J gene TRBJ2-3; D is ambiguous. Germline CDR1 LGHDT, CDR2 YNNKEL (reference sequence). The CDR3 runs 12 residues. Between the trimmed V and J ends, which lost 2 bases and 5 bases, there was a span of 5 bases. In DNA form, the CDR3 reads TGTGCCAGCAGCCAAACCCGAGATACGCAGTATTTT. It translates to CASSQTRDTQYF.

The table lists this clonotype with a few counts. The V gene is TRBV7-2, the J gene TRBJ2-7; D unclear. This CDR3 is built from 17 residues. V gave up 1 base and J gave up 4 bases, with 20 bases separating them. CDR1 is SGHTA, CDR2 FQGNSA, per germline. This CDR3 is CASSLGGEVRKGYEQYF. The CDR3, as DNA: TGTGCCAGCAGCTTAGGTGGTGAGGTCAGGAAAGGGTACGAGCAGTACTTC.